This entry lists 26 T cell receptor beta chains sequenced from one sample in a study of blood T cell repertoires in COVID-19 (dated by TCRdb to about 2020). Libraries were prepared through the immunoSEQ multiplex PCR assay. Here the immuneACCESS table is served through TCRdb, limited to in-frame sequences with V and J called. Missing clones are a known gap in these copies; in checked studies unresolved V genes cover under half, and the rest lacks a known reason. Counted in this sample were tens of thousands of clones; about 83% of them appeared once. The ten largest make up around 6% of the sample. Material for sequencing was peripheral blood. The source of these receptors is a woman aged 60-75 years with acute or convalescent COVID-19.

The chain has TRBV23-1 and TRBJ2-3, with 9 nucleotides matching TRBD1. TRBV23-1 is marked as an open reading frame, function uncertain. The J segment lost 3 bases and the V segment lost 0 bases, leaving 10 bases of the junction unmatched. The CDR3 length is 18 residues. CDR3 amino acids: CASSQSPTGTGMTDTQYF. In nucleotides, the CDR3 is TGCGCCAGCAGTCAATCGCCCACCGGGACAGGGATGACAGATACGCAGTATTTT.

The chain uses TRBV19 and TRBJ2-5; D might be TRBD2 (5 bases). The CDR3 is 13 residues long. Between the trimmed V and J ends, which lost 3 bases and 3 bases, there was a span of 8 bases. The germline V gene has CDR1 LNHDA and CDR2 SQIVND (reference sequence). This chain's CDR3 is CASSIVREETQYF. For the CDR3, the DNA is TGTGCCAGTAGTATTGTGAGGGAAGAGACCCAGTACTTC.

The genes are TRBV7-9 and TRBJ1-6; D gene unclear. CDR1 and CDR2 from the germline V gene are SEHNR and FQNEAQ (reference sequence). V was clipped by 1 base and J by 4 bases, with 8 bases between them. The CDR3 sequence is 15 residues long. CDR3 amino acids: CASSLGSGYNSPLHF. The CDR3 DNA sequence: TGTGCCAGCAGCTTAGGTTCGGGGTATAATTCACCCCTCCACTTT.

The gene calls are TRBV6-5 and TRBJ1-2, with D unclear. V was clipped by 6 bases and J by 6 bases, with 11 bases between them. The germline V gene encodes CDR1 MNHEY and CDR2 SVGAGI. The CDR3 runs 12 residues. This CDR3 is CASSPRENGYTF. In DNA, the CDR3 is TGTGCCAGCAGCCCAAGGGAGAATGGCTACACCTTC.

V is TRBV7-9 and J is TRBJ1-2; D is ambiguous. CDR3 length: 14 residues. The germline gives CDR1 SEHNR, CDR2 FQNEAQ (reference sequence). V was cut by 6 bases and J by 8 bases, with 19 bases left in between. The DNA for the CDR3 is TGTGCCAGCAGTCTAGAGGCGGTCTTCGGGGGCTACACCTTC. This translates into CASSLEAVFGGYTF.

V usage is TRBV5-4 and J usage is TRBJ2-3; 7 nucleotides line up with TRBD2. In germline, CDR1 is SGHNT, CDR2 YYREEE (reference sequence). Trimming removed 7 bases from V and 2 bases from J; junction bases left unmatched: 13. This CDR3 is 16 amino acids long. This CDR3 is CASYRGGSGYTDTQYF. CDR3 DNA sequence: TGTGCCAGCTACCGCGGTGGTAGCGGGTACACAGATACGCAGTATTTT. Full variable domain (remainder filled in from reference TRBV5-4 and TRBJ2-3): ETGVTQSPTHLIKTRGQQVTLRCSSQSGHNTVSWYQQALGQGPQFIFQYYREEENGRGNFPPRFSGLQFPNYSSELNVNALELDDSALYLCASYRGGSGYTDTQYFGPGTRLTVL.

V gene TRBV25-1 combines with J gene TRBJ1-4; D remains ambiguous. The CDR3 is made up of 18 amino acids. In germline, CDR1 is MGHDK, CDR2 SYGVNS. V gave up 7 bases and J gave up 2 bases, with 23 bases separating them. In nucleotides, the CDR3 is TGTGCCAGCAAATTATATAGGCGGAGTGAGCCTACTAATGAAAAACTGTTTTTT. Translation gives CASKLYRRSEPTNEKLFF.

CDR3 sequence reads: CASSKGQVPAGELFF. CDR3 nucleotide sequence: TGTGCCAGTAGTAAGGGACAGGTCCCCGCCGGGGAGCTGTTTTTT. This rearrangement joins TRBV19 to TRBJ2-2; 8 bases line up with TRBD1. The CDR3 spans 15 residues. Trimming at V came to 4 bases and at J to 6 bases, leaving 7 bases not matched to a gene. Germline CDR1 LNHDA, CDR2 SQIVND (reference sequence).

The V gene is TRBV19, the J gene TRBJ1-2, with 9 bases matching TRBD1. Germline V gives CDR1 LNHDA, CDR2 SQIVND (reference sequence). This CDR3 is 15 amino acids long. The ends lost 5 bases at V and 2 bases at J; junction bases unmatched: 6. CDR3 nucleotides: TGTGCCAGTAGTTTCCGGGACAGGGAAAACTATGGCTACACCTTC. Translating gives CASSFRDRENYGYTF.

The V call is TRBV4-1, the J call TRBJ1-2, with a tentative D call TRBD1 (6 bases). Per germline, CDR1 MGHRA and CDR2 YSYEKL. The CDR3 spans 14 residues. The V gene lost 0 bases and the J gene lost 8 bases, with 13 bases spanning the gap. Written as DNA, the CDR3 is TGCGCCAGCAGCCAAGACCCCCAGGGGTGGGGCTACACCTTC. It codes for CASSQDPQGWGYTF.

This chain uses TRBV2 with TRBJ1-6, with D hard to call. The CDR3 extends over 16 amino acids. Germline assignment: CDR1 SNHLY and CDR2 FYNNEI. The V end was cut by 3 bases, the J end by 0 bases, with 9 bases between. CDR3 residues: CASSDRGSSYNSPLHF. The DNA for the CDR3 is TGTGCCAGCAGTGACCGAGGGAGCTCCTATAATTCACCCCTCCACTTT.

CDR3 DNA: TGCGCCAGCAGTAGTAACAGGGCTTCCGTCGAGCAGTACTTC. Its translation: CASSSNRASVEQYF. This chain connects TRBV10-2 to TRBJ2-7, with TRBD1 as a possible D gene (6 bases). The length of the CDR3 is 14 residues. V was shortened by 5 bases and J by 6 bases, with 17 bases between the two germline ends. Germline lookup yields CDR1 WSHSY and CDR2 SAAADI.

V is TRBV24-1 and J is TRBJ2-2; 9 positions agree with TRBD1. Germline loops: CDR1 KGHDR, CDR2 SFDVKD. V dropped 4 bases and J dropped 3; count of bases not matched to a gene: 5. There are 16 residues in the CDR3. The CDR3 DNA is TGTGCCACCAGTGACGAGGGACAGGGACACACCGGGGAGCTGTTTTTT. It is translated as CATSDEGQGHTGELFF.

This clone was recorded at least ten times. This chain connects TRBV5-4 to TRBJ1-1, with 9 bases aligning to TRBD1. CDR1 and CDR2 from the germline V gene are SGHNT and YYREEE (reference sequence). V dropped 1 base and J dropped 1; count of bases not matched to a gene: 5. This CDR3 has 16 amino acids. The CDR3 here is CASSLNTGGRNTEAFF. DNA for the CDR3: TGTGCCAGCAGCTTGAATACAGGGGGCCGGAACACTGAAGCTTTCTTT. Full variable domain (rest looked up from reference TRBV5-4 and TRBJ1-1): ETGVTQSPTHLIKTRGQQVTLRCSSQSGHNTVSWYQQALGQGPQFIFQYYREEENGRGNFPPRFSGLQFPNYSSELNVNALELDDSALYLCASSLNTGGRNTEAFFGQGTRLTVV.

In DNA, the CDR3 is TGTGCCAGCAGTGCAGGGGAAGGGGGCAATCAGCCCCAGCATTTT. Translation: CASSAGEGGNQPQHF. The chain uses TRBV2 and TRBJ1-5, with D possibly matching TRBD1 (6 bases). Deletions cut 4 bases from V and 2 bases from J, with 12 bases between. Per germline, CDR1 SNHLY and CDR2 FYNNEI. CDR3 size: 15 residues.

The chain joins TRBV19 to TRBJ2-1, with TRBD2 identical over 7 bases. V gave up 5 bases and J gave up 4 bases; unmatched junction bases: 14. Germline CDR1 LNHDA, CDR2 SQIVND (reference sequence). CDR3 length: 17 amino acids. Written as DNA, the CDR3 is TGTGCCAGTAGTCGACTAGGGAGGGACGGCAGATACAATGAGCAGTTCTTC. Protein product: CASSRLGRDGRYNEQFF.

This rearrangement joins TRBV5-1 to TRBJ2-1; 7 nucleotides match TRBD2. The V segment lost 4 bases and the J segment 8 bases; nucleotides outside the gene matches: 12. Germline V gene lookup returns CDR1 SGHRS and CDR2 YFSETQ. This CDR3 spans 15 amino acids. The CDR3 reads CASSPIAGIGDEQFF. CDR3 sequence (DNA): TGCGCCAGCAGCCCAATAGCGGGCATTGGAGATGAGCAGTTCTTC.

The V gene is TRBV19, the J gene TRBJ1-2; D may be TRBD1 (5 bases). Germline V gives CDR1 LNHDA, CDR2 SQIVND (reference sequence). With 3 bases removed from V and 7 bases from J, the gap between germline ends came to 15 bases. This CDR3 comprises 14 residues. CDR3 in DNA: TGTGCCAGTAGTATCGAGGCATGGGGCGGTGGCTACACCTTC. Translation: CASSIEAWGGGYTF.

The chain employs TRBV6-5 and TRBJ2-5; D might be TRBD1 (6 bases). Germline V gene data show CDR1 as MNHEY and CDR2 as SVGAGI. The CDR3 sequence is 11 residues long. The germline V and J ends were trimmed by 8 bases and 9 bases, with 13 bases remaining between them. The CDR3 here is CASRNEGAQYF. In DNA form, the CDR3 reads TGTGCCAGCCGCAACGAGGGGGCCCAGTACTTC.

By sample share, this clone is medium-sized. The chain joins TRBV5-8 to TRBJ1-5; maybe TRBD1 (5 bases). Germline loops: CDR1 SGHTS, CDR2 YDEGEE. CDR3 size: 15 residues. V lost 3 bases to trimming and J lost 0 bases, with 10 bases between them. As DNA, the CDR3 is TGTGCCAGCAGCTCACAGGATTATAGCAATCAGCCCCAGCATTTT. It is translated as CASSSQDYSNQPQHF.

The rearrangement links TRBV10-2 to TRBJ1-5; a weak D match, TRBD1 (5 bases). This CDR3 is 13 amino acids long. Germline CDR1 and CDR2: WSHSY and SAAADI. Trimming took off 3 bases at V and 7 bases at J, with 10 bases between the two ends. Here the CDR3 DNA reads TGCGCCAGCAGTGATACAGGCGGCCAGCCCCAGCATTTT. This encodes CASSDTGGQPQHF.

The chain employs TRBV20-1 and TRBJ1-2; D unresolved. CDR1 and CDR2 from the germline V gene are DFQATT and SNEGSKA (reference sequence). The V end lost 3 bases, the J end lost 7 bases, and 9 bases lay between the germline ends. The CDR3 runs 11 residues. CDR3 region: CSASLLFGYTF. CDR3 nucleotides: TGCAGTGCTAGCCTACTTTTTGGCTACACCTTC.

V gene TRBV3-1 (or the pseudogene TRBV3-2) combines with J gene TRBJ1-2; no definite D call. Trimming removed 0 bases at V and 8 bases at J, with 10 bases between. The CDR3 runs 13 residues. In germline, CDR1 is LGHDT, CDR2 YNNKEL (reference sequence). The CDR3 spells CASSQETFYGYTF. The CDR3 DNA sequence: TGTGCCAGCAGCCAAGAGACATTTTACGGCTACACCTTC.

The chain links TRBV19 to TRBJ1-1, with 7 bases lining up with TRBD1. J lost 0 bases, V lost 4 bases, and 2 bases had no gene match. The CDR3 is made up of 14 amino acids. Germline V gene lookup returns CDR1 LNHDA and CDR2 SQIVND (reference sequence). DNA for the CDR3: TGTGCCAGTAGTACAGGGGGTATGAACACTGAAGCTTTCTTT. Translation: CASSTGGMNTEAFF.

This clone is judged medium-sized. The V gene is TRBV19, the J gene TRBJ1-1; a possible D gene is TRBD1 (6 bases). The V gene lost 10 bases and the J gene lost 0 bases, with 12 bases spanning the gap. The CDR3 totals 13 residues. CDR1 and CDR2 (germline): LNHDA, SQIVND (reference sequence). The CDR3 protein is CATRGHMNTEAFF. In DNA, the CDR3 is TGTGCCACCCGGGGACACATGAACACTGAAGCTTTCTTT.

This clone is a singleton in its sample. The chain couples TRBV2 to TRBJ1-1; D is ambiguous. Trimming pared 8 bases from V and 7 bases from J, leaving 8 bases between. The CDR3 has 10 amino acids. From germline, CDR1 is SNHLY and CDR2 FYNNEI. The CDR3 region is CASSFVEAFF. DNA for the CDR3: TGTGCCAGCTCCTTCGTTGAAGCTTTCTTT.